This passage covers 16 T cell receptor beta chains from one sample sequenced in a study of cytomegalovirus exposure and HLA in healthy donors (dated by TCRdb to 2016 to 2017). Library method: the immunoSEQ multiplex PCR assay. For the multiplex PCR, a mixture combining 60 forward primers for TCR Vbeta segments and 13 reverse primers for TCR Jbeta segments was used. TCRdb took this table from immuneACCESS and kept in-frame rearrangements with V and J called. Such tables lack part of the clones; where checked against another copy, unresolved V genes explain under half of the gap, and the rest is unexplained. Present in this sample are about 160,000 clones, about 83% of which were seen just once. About 13% of the sample lies in the top ten. The specimen was PBMCs. These receptors were taken from a middle-aged man in good health and CMV-seropositive.

The rearrangement links TRBV7-3 to TRBJ2-1, with D unresolved. The germline V and J ends were trimmed by 1 base and 7 bases, with 8 bases remaining between them. CDR1 and CDR2 from the germline V gene are SGHTA and FQGTGA. This CDR3 is built from 13 residues. CDR3 sequence: CASSLSPPNEQFF. CDR3 nucleotide sequence: TGTGCCAGCAGCTTAAGTCCCCCGAATGAGCAGTTCTTC. Full variable domain (remainder filled in from reference TRBV7-3 and TRBJ2-1): GAGVSQTPSNKVTEKGKYVELRCDPISGHTALYWYRQSLGQGPEFLIYFQGTGAADDSGLPNDRFFAVRPEGSVSTLKIQRTERGDSAVYLCASSLSPPNEQFFGPGTRLTVL.

The sample holds one count of this clone. This sequence joins TRBV12-5 and TRBJ2-4, with 7 bases matching TRBD2. The germline CDR1 and CDR2 sequences are LGHNT and FRNRAP. Trimming removed 4 bases from V and 2 bases from J; junction bases left unmatched: 5. The CDR3 loop spans 15 amino acids. CDR3 in DNA: TGTGCTAGTGGTTCCCGGGGGGAAACCAAAAACATTCAGTACTTC. Translation gives CASGSRGETKNIQYF.

V gene TRBV7-6 combines with J gene TRBJ2-1, with 8 bases lining up with TRBD2. CDR3 length: 14 residues. J gave up 8 bases and V 3 bases, and 6 bases lay outside the gene matches. Germline CDR1 reads SGHVS; CDR2 reads FNYEAQ. CDR3 loop: CASSFAGGGDEQFF. DNA for the CDR3: TGTGCCAGCAGCTTCGCGGGAGGTGGGGATGAGCAGTTCTTC.

Regarding this clone: Other DNA variants within this sample encode the same CDR3. V gene TRBV2 combines with J gene TRBJ1-2; 7 bases fit TRBD1. This CDR3 is 13 amino acids long. Germline CDR1 reads SNHLY; CDR2 reads FYNNEI. V lost 6 bases to trimming and J lost 7 bases; unmatched junction nucleotides: 8. The DNA of the CDR3 is TGTGCCAGCAGAGGCGGACAGGTGGCTGGCTACACCTTC. Translating gives CASRGGQVAGYTF.

The chain has TRBV28 and TRBJ2-7; 9 bases align to TRBD2. The length of the CDR3 is 15 residues. The V gene's germline CDR1 is MDHEN and CDR2 SYDVKM. The J segment lost 7 bases and the V segment lost 3 bases, leaving 10 bases of the junction unmatched. The CDR3 sequence is CASSLRLAGRWEQYF. The CDR3 DNA reads TGTGCCAGCAGTTTGCGGCTAGCGGGGCGGTGGGAGCAGTACTTC.

This clone was recorded a few times. J is TRBJ2-1 and V is TRBV7-9, with 14 bases identical to TRBD2. Germline assignment: CDR1 SEHNR and CDR2 FQNEAQ (reference sequence). Unmatched junction bases numbered 12, after V lost 2 bases and J lost 6 bases. This CDR3 has 19 residues. This chain's CDR3 is CASSLFGTSGSAGANEQFF. CDR3 sequence (DNA): TGTGCCAGCAGCTTATTCGGGACTAGCGGGAGTGCGGGGGCCAATGAGCAGTTCTTC. Full variable domain (missing parts from reference TRBV7-9 and TRBJ2-1): DTGVSQNPRHKITKRGQNVTFRCDPISEHNRLYWYRQTLGQGPEFLTYFQNEAQLEKSRLLSDRFSAERPKGSFSTLEIQRTEQGDSAMYLCASSLFGTSGSAGANEQFFGPGTRLTVL.

The chain combines TRBV4-1 with TRBJ1-4; D remains ambiguous. The V end was cut by 4 bases, the J end by 8 bases, with 17 bases between. Germline V CDR1 and CDR2: MGHRA, YSYEKL. The CDR3 sequence is 15 residues long. CDR3 sequence reads: CASSPRDGFGEKLFF. Written as DNA, the CDR3 is TGCGCCAGCAGCCCACGGGATGGGTTCGGGGAAAAACTGTTTTTT.

The chain has TRBV27 and TRBJ2-7, with TRBD2 matching 12 bases. Per germline, CDR1 MNHEY and CDR2 SMNVEV (reference sequence). The CDR3 runs to 16 residues. Unmatched junction bases numbered 4, after V lost 2 bases and J lost 2 bases. CDR3: CASSLLAGGPTYEQYF. The CDR3 nucleotides read TGTGCCAGCAGTTTACTAGCGGGAGGGCCGACCTACGAGCAGTACTTC.

The CDR3 region is CASSFLSGGLTGELFF. DNA for the CDR3: TGTGCCAGCAGTTTCCTTTCAGGGGGCCTTACCGGGGAGCTGTTTTTT. The chain carries TRBV27 and TRBJ2-2, with 8 bases identical to TRBD1. The CDR3 covers 16 residues. CDR1 MNHEY and CDR2 SMNVEV come from the germline V gene (reference sequence). The V segment lost 3 bases and the J segment 5 bases; nucleotides outside the gene matches: 8.

V is TRBV18 and J is TRBJ1-1; D remains ambiguous. CDR3 size: 14 residues. CDR1 and CDR2 (germline): KGHSH, LQKENI. V dropped 3 bases and J dropped 0 bases, with 8 bases sitting between them. The CDR3 sequence is CASSPSGVNTEAFF. The CDR3 DNA follows: TGTGCCAGCTCACCTAGCGGCGTGAACACTGAAGCTTTCTTT.

This chain connects TRBV28 to TRBJ2-2, with 15 positions matching TRBD2. The V segment lost 10 bases and the J segment 5 bases; nucleotides outside the gene matches: 14. From germline, CDR1 is MDHEN and CDR2 SYDVKM. The CDR3 sequence is 18 residues long. The CDR3 loop reads CATQDVGGLAGGTGELFF. The CDR3 DNA reads as TGTGCCACCCAAGACGTAGGGGGACTAGCGGGAGGAACCGGGGAGCTGTTTTTT.

CDR3 sequence: CASSPPANLVGEQYF. The CDR3, as DNA: TGTGCCAGCTCACCACCGGCAAACCTAGTAGGTGAGCAGTACTTC. The J gene is TRBJ2-7, the V gene TRBV18, with D unclear. Germline CDR1 is KGHSH and CDR2 is LQKENI. The CDR3 sequence is 15 residues long. Trimming pared 0 bases from V and 7 bases from J, leaving 16 bases between.

This clone was picked up a small number of times. The chain recombines TRBV11-2 with TRBJ1-2; TRBD1 aligns across 9 bases. The CDR3 extends over 14 amino acids. Looked up from germline, CDR1 is SGHAT and CDR2 is FQNNGV. Trimming removed 5 bases from V and 12 bases from J; junction bases left unmatched: 13. For the CDR3, the DNA is TGTGCCAGCAGCGCGCTAACAGGGGGCGGGTATGACACCTTC. It specifies CASSALTGGGYDTF.

The chain has TRBV6-1 and TRBJ2-7; possible D gene TRBD1, 6 bases. Germline-derived CDR1 and CDR2 are MNHNS and SASEGT. V was clipped by 1 base and J by 3 bases, with 13 bases between them. CDR3 length equals 15 residues. In DNA form, the CDR3 reads TGTGCCAGCAGTGAAGGGGGACAACGCCACTACGAGCAGTACTTC. Translation gives CASSEGGQRHYEQYF.

The chain joins TRBV28 to TRBJ2-7; 7 bases line up with TRBD1. From germline, CDR1 is MDHEN and CDR2 SYDVKM. J was trimmed by 2 bases and V by 7 bases; bases with no gene match: 8. The CDR3 consists of 14 residues. CDR3 coding DNA: TGTGCCAGCATGATCGTAGGGGGCACCTACGAGCAGTACTTC. This sequence encodes CASMIVGGTYEQYF. The full variable domain, completed using reference TRBV28 and TRBJ2-7, is DVKVTQSSRYLVKRTGEKVFLECVQDMDHENMFWYRQDPGLGLRLIYFSYDVKMKEKGDIPEGYSVSREKKERFSLILESASTNQTSMYLCASMIVGGTYEQYFGPGTRLTVT.

The chain has TRBV29-1 and TRBJ2-7, with D possibly TRBD1 on 7 matching bases. Germline assignment: CDR1 SQVTM and CDR2 ANQGSEA. Deletions cut 4 bases from V and 0 bases from J, with 10 bases between. The CDR3 has 13 residues. CDR3 protein: CSVAGGSSYEQYF. The CDR3 region has the DNA TGCAGCGTTGCAGGGGGGAGCTCCTACGAGCAGTACTTC.